The following is a T cell receptor beta chain sequence with its context. The antigen is not known. This CDR3 has 13 amino acids. Germline CDR1 DFQATT, CDR2 SNEGSKA (reference sequence). V shed 3 bases, J shed 4 bases, and the junction held 2 bases outside the gene matches. This record comes from a study of CD8 T cells in ankylosing spondylitis. Findings and limits, study-wide: Earlier reports found some motif variants in synovial fluid and blood in reactive arthritis. The authors reported significant enrichment of disease-linked clones in matched ankylosing spondylitis synovial fluid. There was a TCR beta motif, made of eight highly homologous variants, that appeared characteristic of ankylosing spondylitis blood. Disease-linked clones were CD8+ and relatively rare in peripheral blood.

Quantitative barcoded 5'-RACE was used to prepare TCR beta libraries. TCRdb re-analysed the 5' RACE reads in MiXCR, keeping a single row per CDR3 protein. The table lists fewer than 500,000 distinct CDR3 sequences, 25% to 30% of them singletons. Sequencing was carried out using blood, either unsorted or a sorted T cell fraction (not recorded which). This chain joins TRBV20-1 and TRBJ2-5; 10 bases fit TRBD2. This receptor was identified in a male donor with ankylosing spondylitis. CDR3 sequence (DNA): TGCAGTGCTAGTAGCGGGAGGAGAGAGACCCAGTACTTC. It translates to CSASSGRRETQYF.